The present T cell receptor (beta chain) was sequenced within a study of T cell repertoires in cytomegalovirus infection. Study in general: Public TCR beta signatures were indicative of both CMV infection and a matching HLA type.

Overall study findings and caveats: HLA-C-restricted TCR beta clonotypes specific for CMV led the ex vivo response. Carriers of CMV plus the relevant HLA were identified by cumulative public TCR beta family frequency.

V trimming: 6 bases; J trimming: 0 bases; junction bases outside the gene matches: 5. The CDR3 length is 17 residues. The germline CDR1 and CDR2 sequences are ENHRY and SYGVKD. Each CDR3 protein is one row after TCRdb ran MiXCR on the reads. The data show roughly 630,000 distinct CDR3 sequences, 20% to 30% seen once. Comment on this clonotype: Its antigen is currently unknown.

The chain has TRBV10-3 and TRBJ2-2; 12 bases align to TRBD2. The TCR sequence derives from a human donor in good health (CMV status not recorded). Some clones in this sample may be carry-over from other donors' samples. Sequenced material: CD8+ T cells from PBMCs. The CDR3 bases are TGTGCCATCAGCGGACTAGCGGGGCATACGAACACCGGGGAGCTGTTTTTT. As protein: CAISGLAGHTNTGELFF.